The clone carrying this TCR beta chain showed up just a few times. The antigen is unknown. V lost 6 bases and J 0 bases, leaving 14 bases between the germline ends. This CDR3 spans 15 amino acids. CDR1 is ENHRY and CDR2 is SYGVKD in the germline V gene. The record originates from a study of T cell repertoires in cytomegalovirus infection. Study details: It can be stated that public TCR beta signatures indicated CMV infection as well as a matching HLA type.

TCRdb called the reads again in MiXCR, with one record for every CDR3 protein. The sample consists of fewer than 85,000 distinct CDR3 sequences, approximately 43% of them appearing once. Study-level findings and limits: The cumulative frequency of public TCR beta families identified carriers of CMV plus the relevant HLA.

The sample here was CD8+ T cells from cultured PBMCs, taken from culture after CMV antigen stimulation. The receptor was derived from a human donor in good health (CMV status not recorded). Some clones in this sample may be carry-over from other donors' samples. This chain links TRBV10-3 with TRBJ1-2; possibly TRBD1 for D (5 bases). CDR3 nucleotide sequence: TGTGCCATCAGGGGGGATCCATCCCCTAACTATGGCTACACCTTC. Translation: CAIRGDPSPNYGYTF.